These 9 T cell receptor beta chains were all obtained from the same sample, sequenced in a study of T cell clones after liver transplantation. The protocol was immunoSEQ multiplex PCR, while the TCRdb copy is restricted to in-frame clones and leaves out a portion. The sample has 85,000 to 110,000 clones, around 80% seen once. Material: CD4+ T cells from blood, obtained approximately 4 years after liver transplant. These receptor sequences come from a human patient who received a liver transplant. A subset of T cells may come from the graft donor.

The V gene is TRBV5-1, the J gene TRBJ2-3; D gene ambiguous. The CDR3 covers 13 residues. Germline-derived CDR1 and CDR2 are SGHRS and YFSETQ. Trimming cost V 2 bases and J 1 base, with 5 bases left between them. This CDR3 is CASSFGGTDTQYF. The CDR3 DNA follows: TGCGCCAGCAGCTTCGGAGGCACAGATACGCAGTATTTT.

V gene TRBV6-1 combines with J gene TRBJ2-1; 9 bases match TRBD2. Looked up from germline, CDR1 is MNHNS and CDR2 is SASEGT. V dropped 5 bases and J dropped 5; count of bases not matched to a gene: 13. CDR3 length: 17 amino acids. CDR3 bases: TGTGCCAGCAGTAAAGGTGGACTAGCGAGGGTTCACAATGAGCAGTTCTTC. Translating it yields CASSKGGLARVHNEQFF.

This chain joins TRBV7-2 and TRBJ1-2; weak D call: TRBD1 (5 bases). Trimming cost V 3 bases and J 0 bases, with 17 bases left between them. CDR3 size: 17 residues. In germline, CDR1 is SGHTA, CDR2 FQGNSA. Here the CDR3 DNA reads TGTGCCAGCAGCTTCTTAGGGGCCGGCCAAGCTAACTATGGCTACACCTTC. Translating it yields CASSFLGAGQANYGYTF.

This chain joins TRBV5-1 and TRBJ1-1; 8 bases are shared with TRBD1. The V and J ends lost 0 bases and 4 bases, in that order; junction bases with no gene match: 5. This CDR3 is 15 amino acids long. The germline gives CDR1 SGHRS, CDR2 YFSETQ. In DNA, the CDR3 is TGCGCCAGCAGCTTGGCCAGGGGGCAGGGCACTGAAGCTTTCTTT. Its protein is CASSLARGQGTEAFF.

The CDR3 DNA is TGTGCCAGCAGCACCCGAACAGGGTTGGAAAAACTGTTTTTT. Protein: CASSTRTGLEKLFF. The rearrangement links TRBV7-2 to TRBJ1-4; weak D call: TRBD1 (6 bases). The V end was cut by 5 bases, the J end by 8 bases, with 15 bases between. The length of the CDR3 is 14 residues. Germline lookup yields CDR1 SGHTA and CDR2 FQGNSA. The entire variable domain, with the rest obtained from reference TRBV7-2 and TRBJ1-4, is as follows: GAGVSQSPSNKVTEKGKDVELRCDPISGHTALYWYRQSLGQGLEFLIYFQGNSAPDKSGLPSDRFSAERTGGSVSTLTIQRTQQEDSAVYLCASSTRTGLEKLFFGSGTQLSVL.

This rearrangement joins TRBV6-1 to TRBJ1-1; no reliable D call. Germline CDR1 and CDR2: MNHNS and SASEGT. The CDR3 covers 13 residues. Trimming pared 6 bases from V and 1 base from J, leaving 9 bases between. Written as DNA, the CDR3 is TGTGCCAGCAGGGATAGCAGGAACACTGAAGCTTTCTTT. This gives the protein CASRDSRNTEAFF.

The genes are TRBV18 and TRBJ2-1; the D gene is possibly TRBD2 (6 bases). V was clipped by 5 bases and J by 6 bases, with 14 bases between them. The CDR3 spans 14 residues. The V gene's germline CDR1 is KGHSH and CDR2 LQKENI. CDR3 amino acids: CASSSQTSLNEQFF. The CDR3 nucleotides read TGTGCCAGCTCATCCCAGACTAGTCTCAATGAGCAGTTCTTC.

This sequence joins TRBV29-1 and TRBJ2-1; 7 bases map to TRBD2. Per the germline V gene, CDR1 is SQVTM and CDR2 is ANQGSEA. The CDR3 extends over 13 amino acids. With V trimmed by 2 bases and J by 9 bases, 7 bases remained unmatched. The CDR3 DNA reads as TGCAGCGTTGAATGGTGGGAGGGTAGTGAGCAGTTCTTC. Translated, it gives CSVEWWEGSEQFF.

The V gene is TRBV19, the J gene TRBJ1-5; perhaps TRBD1 as D (5 bases). This CDR3 spans 15 amino acids. From germline, CDR1 is LNHDA and CDR2 SQIVND (reference sequence). Trimming took 5 bases from V and 1 from J, leaving 12 bases between them. The CDR3 nucleotides read TGTGCCAGTAGTCCGGACGAGGGGAGCAATCAGCCCCAGCATTTT. Amino acids: CASSPDEGSNQPQHF. The variable domain in full, with the rest retrieved from reference TRBV19 and TRBJ1-5, is DGGITQSPKYLFRKEGQNVTLSCEQNLNHDAMYWYRQDPGQGLRLIYYSQIVNDFQKGDIAEGYSVSREKKESFPLTVTSAQKNPTAFYLCASSPDEGSNQPQHFGDGTRLSIL.